This TCR beta chain was observed in a study of T cells in tumors after PD-1 blockade. Study context: Each patient got pembrolizumab 200 mg every 3 weeks or cemiplimab 350 mg every 2 weeks. Some patients also took daily vismodegib 150 mg during anti-PD-1 treatment. Study observations and caveats: Around 45% of tumor TCR clonotypes were also found in blood.

The J segment lost 1 base and the V segment lost 4 bases, leaving 1 base of the junction unmatched. Germline V gene lookup returns CDR1 SGHVS and CDR2 FQNEAQ. The CDR3 sequence is 13 residues long. A remark on this clone: Antigen specificity is unknown.

Here immunoSEQ multiplex PCR was the method, and the copy in TCRdb shows in-frame clones only, minus some. Of just under 65,000 clones listed, about 74% are singletons. Template: tumor biopsy or peripheral blood genomic DNA, about 616-6,500 ng per sample. The source was PBMCs, collected after anti-PD-1 treatment. V gene TRBV7-8 combines with J gene TRBJ2-7, with 7 bases identical to TRBD1. The source is a human donor with basal cell carcinoma. The CDR3 DNA reads TGTGCCAGCAGCTGGGGACAGTCCTACGAGCAGTACTTC. This translates into CASSWGQSYEQYF.